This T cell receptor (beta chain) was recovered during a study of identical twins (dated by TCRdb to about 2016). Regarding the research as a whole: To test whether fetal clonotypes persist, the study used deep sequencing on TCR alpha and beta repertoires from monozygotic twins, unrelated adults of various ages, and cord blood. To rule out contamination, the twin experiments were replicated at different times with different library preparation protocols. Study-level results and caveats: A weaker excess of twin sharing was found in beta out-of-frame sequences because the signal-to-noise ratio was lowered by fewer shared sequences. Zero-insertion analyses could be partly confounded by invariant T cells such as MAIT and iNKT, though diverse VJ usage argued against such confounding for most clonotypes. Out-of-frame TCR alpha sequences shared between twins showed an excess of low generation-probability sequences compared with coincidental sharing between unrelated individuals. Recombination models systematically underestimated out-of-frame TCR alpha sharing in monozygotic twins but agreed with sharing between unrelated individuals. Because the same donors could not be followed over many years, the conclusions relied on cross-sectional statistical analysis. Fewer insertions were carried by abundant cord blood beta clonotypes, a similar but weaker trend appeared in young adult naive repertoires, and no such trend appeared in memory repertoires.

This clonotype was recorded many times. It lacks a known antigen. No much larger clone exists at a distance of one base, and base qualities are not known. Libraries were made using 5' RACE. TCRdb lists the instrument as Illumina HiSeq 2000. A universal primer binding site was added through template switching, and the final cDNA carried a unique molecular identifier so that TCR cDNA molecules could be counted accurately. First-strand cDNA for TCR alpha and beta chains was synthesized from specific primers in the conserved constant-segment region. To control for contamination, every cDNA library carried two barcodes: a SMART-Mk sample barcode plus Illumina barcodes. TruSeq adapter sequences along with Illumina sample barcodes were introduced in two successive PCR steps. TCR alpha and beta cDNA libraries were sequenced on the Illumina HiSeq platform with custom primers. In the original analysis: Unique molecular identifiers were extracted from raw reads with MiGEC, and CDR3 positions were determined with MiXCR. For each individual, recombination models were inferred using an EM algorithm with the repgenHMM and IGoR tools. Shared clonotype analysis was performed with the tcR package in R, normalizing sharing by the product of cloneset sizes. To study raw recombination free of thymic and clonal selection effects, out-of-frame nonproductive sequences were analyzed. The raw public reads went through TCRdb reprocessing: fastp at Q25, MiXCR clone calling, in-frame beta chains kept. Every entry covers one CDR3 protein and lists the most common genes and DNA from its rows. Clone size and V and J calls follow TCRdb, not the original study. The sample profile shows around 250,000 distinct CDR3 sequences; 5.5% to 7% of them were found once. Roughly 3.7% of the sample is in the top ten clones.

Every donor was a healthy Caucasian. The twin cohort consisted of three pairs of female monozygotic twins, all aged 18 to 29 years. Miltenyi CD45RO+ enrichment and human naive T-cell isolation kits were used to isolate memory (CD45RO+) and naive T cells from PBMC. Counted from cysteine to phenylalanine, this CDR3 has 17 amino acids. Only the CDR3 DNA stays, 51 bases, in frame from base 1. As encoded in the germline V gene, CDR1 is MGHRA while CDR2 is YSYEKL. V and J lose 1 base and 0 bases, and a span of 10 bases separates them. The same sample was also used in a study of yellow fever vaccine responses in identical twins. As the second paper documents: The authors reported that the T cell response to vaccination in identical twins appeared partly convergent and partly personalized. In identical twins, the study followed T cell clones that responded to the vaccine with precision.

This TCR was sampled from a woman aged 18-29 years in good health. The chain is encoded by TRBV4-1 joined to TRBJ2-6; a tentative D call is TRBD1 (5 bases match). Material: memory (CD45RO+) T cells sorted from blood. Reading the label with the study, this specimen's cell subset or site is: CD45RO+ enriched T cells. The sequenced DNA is TGCGCCAGCAGCCAAGTGGAAAGGGGCTCTGGGGCCAACGTCCTGACTTTC. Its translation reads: CASSQVERGSGANVLTF.